The TCR beta chain described here comes from a study of blood T cell repertoires in COVID-19 (TCRdb year 2020). General notes on the study: Collaborator samples came from the United States, Italy and Spain and covered acute and convalescent phases of COVID-19. HLA class I and class II types, where available, came from metadata supplied by the sample provider rather than from assay-based typing. The material from the prospective study consisted of cDNA or gDNA derived from T cells, B-cell-depleted T cells, or PBMCs. The dataset comprised deeply sampled blood TCRbeta repertoires from subjects exposed to, actively infected with, or recovered from COVID-19. A de-identified subject ID, COVID-19 status, age in years and sex were almost always included in the sample metadata. A freely available public database, intended as a resource for researchers studying the immune response to SARS-CoV-2, is where the repertoires were released. The samples were drawn from the first 160 participants of the ongoing ImmuneRACE study and from 1,254 subjects provided by 6 global collaborators. Results and caveats for the whole study, not just this receptor: The quantity of clinical and demographic metadata differed by source and by participant and was supplied without curation.

TCRbeta CDR3 regions were amplified from genomic DNA using the immunoSEQ Assay, a bias-controlled multiplex PCR. Processing in the source paper ran as follows. The number of nucleated cells in each sample was estimated by amplification of reference gene primers within the assay. Sequence reads were collapsed and filtered to measure the absolute abundance of every unique TCRbeta CDR3 rearrangement. For each sample, productive Simpson clonality was calculated as the square root of Simpson's diversity index over productive rearrangements. The source is immuneACCESS, and TCRdb retained only in-frame sequences with V and J called. Part of the clones is not carried over; for the studies checked, unresolved V genes explain less than half of this, and the remainder is unexplained. V, J and clone size are those of that table, while D and trimming were read from the DNA. The sample table records about 280,000 clones; around 85% of these occur just once. Clones ranked in the top ten supply roughly 2.1% of the sample.

Points on this clone: No antigen is known for it. Per-nucleotide qualities are absent, and no much larger clonotype sits a single base away.

The CDR3, cysteine through phenylalanine, is 15 amino acids long. Just the 45-base CDR3 DNA is kept, in frame starting at base 1. V is cut back by 5 bases and J by 3 bases, with 10 bases in the junction unmatched. In the germline V gene (reference sequence), CDR1 corresponds to LGHDT and CDR2 to YNNKEL. Another Seattle source contributed samples from volunteer blood donors who had recovered from COVID-19. Collaborating institutions collected whole blood in K2EDTA tubes following their own protocols. Collaborator samples were shipped for TCRbeta analysis as frozen whole blood, isolated PBMCs, or DNA extracted from either sample type.

The sample was peripheral blood. The rearrangement joined TRBV3-1 (or the pseudogene TRBV3-2) to TRBJ2-7; TRBD2 agrees with 7 junctional bases. This clonotype originated in a woman in her thirties who had recovered from COVID-19. At the DNA level, the sequence is TGTGCCAGCAGCTGGGAGGGACTTAATCGCTACGAGCAGTACTTC. Translation gives CASSWEGLNRYEQYF.